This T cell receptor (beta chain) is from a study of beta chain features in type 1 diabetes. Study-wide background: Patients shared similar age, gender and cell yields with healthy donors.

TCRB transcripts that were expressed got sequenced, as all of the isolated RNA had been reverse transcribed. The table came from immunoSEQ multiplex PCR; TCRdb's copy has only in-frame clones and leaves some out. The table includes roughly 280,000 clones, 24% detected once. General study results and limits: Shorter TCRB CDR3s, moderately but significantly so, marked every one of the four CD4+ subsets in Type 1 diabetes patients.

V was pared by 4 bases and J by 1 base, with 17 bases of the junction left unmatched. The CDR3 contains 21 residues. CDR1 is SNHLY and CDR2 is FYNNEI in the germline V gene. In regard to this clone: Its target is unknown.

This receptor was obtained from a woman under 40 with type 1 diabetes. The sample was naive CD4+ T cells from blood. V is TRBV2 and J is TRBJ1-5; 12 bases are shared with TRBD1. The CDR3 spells CASSGLPGQGARGMSNQPQHF. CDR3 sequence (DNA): TGTGCCAGCAGTGGCCTACCGGGACAGGGGGCGCGGGGGATGAGCAATCAGCCCCAGCATTTT.